Following are 20 T cell receptor beta chains from one sample sequenced in a study of blood T cell repertoires in COVID-19. Sequenced by immunoSEQ multiplex PCR; TCRdb stores in-frame clones only, minus some. The sample comprises approximately 50,000 clones, roughly 90% of which are singletons, and 25% to 30% rests with the top ten. The sequenced sample was peripheral blood. These receptor sequences come from a woman of 80 years or more with acute or convalescent COVID-19.

V usage is TRBV27 and J usage is TRBJ1-5; 10 positions match TRBD1. The CDR3 runs to 14 residues. Looked up from germline, CDR1 is MNHEY and CDR2 is SMNVEV (reference sequence). The V and J ends lost 6 bases and 5 bases, in that order; junction bases with no gene match: 4. The CDR3 nucleotides read TGTGCCAGCAGCCAGGGACAGGGGTATCAGCCCCAGCATTTT. Its protein product is CASSQGQGYQPQHF.

The J gene is TRBJ1-6, the V gene TRBV5-5; TRBD1 is a possible D gene (6 bases). This CDR3 has 14 residues. The V end was cut by 0 bases, the J end by 8 bases, with 9 bases between. From germline, CDR1 is SGHKS and CDR2 YYEKEE (reference sequence). DNA of the CDR3: TGTGCCAGCAGCTTGGTCGCAGGGGATTCACCCCTCCACTTT. This encodes CASSLVAGDSPLHF.

The gene calls are TRBV6-5 and TRBJ2-7; TRBD2 might be the D (6 bases). Trimming removed 7 bases from V and 0 bases from J, with 16 bases in between. CDR1 and CDR2 from the germline V gene are MNHEY and SVGAGI. The CDR3 extends over 15 amino acids. CDR3 amino acids: CASMKWRRGSYEQYF. Here the CDR3 DNA reads TGTGCCAGCATGAAGTGGCGGAGGGGCTCCTACGAGCAGTACTTC.

The chain employs TRBV30 and TRBJ1-1, with a possible D match to TRBD1 (5 bases). The CDR3 has 14 amino acids. Germline lookup yields CDR1 GTSNPN and CDR2 SVGIG (reference sequence). V lost 3 bases and J 1 base, leaving 12 bases between the germline ends. In DNA, the CDR3 is TGTGCCTGGAGGGCAGGGTGGGGGAACACTGAAGCTTTCTTT. Translation gives CAWRAGWGNTEAFF.

The chain is built from TRBV27 and TRBJ1-3; 10 nucleotides align to TRBD1. Germline lookup yields CDR1 MNHEY and CDR2 SMNVEV (reference sequence). Trimming cost V 3 bases and J 0 bases; bases outside gene matches: 5. CDR3 length equals 17 residues. CDR3 residues: CASSFPDRGCSGNTIYF. CDR3 DNA: TGTGCCAGCAGTTTTCCGGACAGGGGGTGCTCTGGAAACACCATATATTTT.

This chain links TRBV12-5 with TRBJ1-5; weak D call: TRBD1 (6 bases). Germline V gene sequence: CDR1 LGHNT, CDR2 FRNRAP. The germline V and J ends were trimmed by 8 bases and 5 bases, with 16 bases remaining between them. The CDR3 covers 14 residues. CDR3 sequence reads: CASSTGTQHQPQHF. As DNA, the CDR3 is TGTGCTAGTTCAACCGGGACACAACATCAGCCCCAGCATTTT. Full variable domain (missing parts from reference TRBV12-5 and TRBJ1-5): DARVTQTPRHKVTEMGQEVTMRCQPILGHNTVFWYRQTMMQGLELLAYFRNRAPLDDSGMPKDRFSAEMPDATLATLKIQPSEPRDSAVYFCASSTGTQHQPQHFGDGTRLSIL.

This clone was seen just once. The chain links TRBV7-9 to TRBJ2-3, with 8 bases matching TRBD1. The germline gives CDR1 SEHNR, CDR2 FQNEAQ (reference sequence). The CDR3 loop spans 16 amino acids. Unmatched junction bases numbered 9, after V lost 5 bases and J lost 2 bases. CDR3: CASSKGTGDFTDTQYF. Written as DNA, the CDR3 is TGTGCCAGCAGCAAAGGGACAGGAGACTTCACAGATACGCAGTATTTT.

This chain uses TRBV3-1 (or the pseudogene TRBV3-2) with TRBJ1-1; 11 bases are shared with TRBD1. V trimming: 3 bases; J trimming: 4 bases; junction bases outside the gene matches: 4. CDR1 and CDR2 (germline): LGHDT, YNNKEL (reference sequence). This CDR3 is 15 amino acids long. CDR3 DNA: TGTGCCAGCAGCCAGGGACAGGGGGTAGGCACTGAAGCTTTCTTT. Amino acids: CASSQGQGVGTEAFF.

The CDR3 region has the DNA TGTGCCAGCGGGACTAGCGGGGGACTAGAAGAGACCCAGTACTTC. Protein product: CASGTSGGLEETQYF. The rearrangement uses TRBV6-5 and TRBJ2-5, with 14 positions matching TRBD2. After removal of 8 bases from V and 3 bases from J, the junction contained 5 bases not matched to a gene. Looked up from germline, CDR1 is MNHEY and CDR2 is SVGAGI. The CDR3 is 15 amino acids.

This clone is a singleton in its sample. This chain uses TRBV30 with TRBJ2-1, with 8 bases aligning to TRBD1. Germline CDR1 and CDR2: GTSNPN and SVGIG (reference sequence). J was trimmed by 5 bases and V by 3 bases; bases with no gene match: 9. There are 15 residues in the CDR3. This CDR3 is CAWRVRTGKNNEQFF. DNA for the CDR3: TGTGCCTGGAGAGTCCGGACAGGGAAAAACAATGAGCAGTTCTTC.

V gene TRBV6-5 combines with J gene TRBJ2-1, with D possibly matching TRBD2 (6 bases). This CDR3 comprises 15 residues. V was trimmed by 6 bases and J by 5 bases, leaving 17 bases between them. Germline CDR1 MNHEY, CDR2 SVGAGI. In DNA form, the CDR3 reads TGTGCCAGCAGGTTGACCGGGGGAGATGACAATGAGCAGTTCTTC. It yields the protein CASRLTGGDDNEQFF.

The V and J genes are TRBV6-5 and TRBJ1-5, with D perhaps matching TRBD1 (5 bases). The CDR3 runs to 13 residues. Germline V gene lookup returns CDR1 MNHEY and CDR2 SVGAGI. Trimming left V 6 bases short and J 6 bases short, with 12 bases between. CDR3 bases: TGTGCCAGCAGGGCGGGGCAGGGTCAGCCCCAGCATTTT. Its protein is CASRAGQGQPQHF.

This chain links TRBV5-1 with TRBJ1-2; TRBD1 aligns across 10 bases. This CDR3 region has 15 residues. The ends lost 3 bases at V and 0 bases at J; junction bases unmatched: 2. Germline CDR1 is SGHRS and CDR2 is YFSETQ. CDR3 region: CASSWGTGANYGYTF. The CDR3, as DNA: TGCGCCAGCAGCTGGGGGACAGGGGCTAACTATGGCTACACCTTC.

This chain uses TRBV5-1 with TRBJ2-1; TRBD2 aligns across 9 bases. The CDR3 is 16 residues long. V shed 3 bases, J shed 3 bases, and the junction held 7 bases outside the gene matches. Germline-derived CDR1 and CDR2 are SGHRS and YFSETQ. The CDR3 is CASSSNSGGRYNEQFF. CDR3 nucleotides: TGCGCCAGCAGCTCAAATAGCGGGGGCCGCTACAATGAGCAGTTCTTC.

The chain couples TRBV4-1 to TRBJ1-6; no clear D. Germline CDR1 MGHRA, CDR2 YSYEKL. Trimming cost V 5 bases and J 7 bases, with 12 bases left between them. This CDR3 is built from 14 residues. Here the CDR3 reads CASSAVAGNSPLHF. The CDR3 DNA sequence: TGCGCCAGCAGCGCTGTGGCGGGAAATTCACCCCTCCACTTT.

This clone was seen a single time. This sequence joins TRBV2 and TRBJ2-1, with D maybe TRBD2 (7 bases). V dropped 3 bases and J dropped 7 bases, with 13 bases sitting between them. This CDR3 has 14 amino acids. Germline V gene sequence: CDR1 SNHLY, CDR2 FYNNEI. DNA of the CDR3: TGTGCCAGCAGTGATTTGGGGGGGCAGAATGAGCAGTTCTTC. Translated, it gives CASSDLGGQNEQFF.

The chain recombines TRBV7-9 with TRBJ2-3; D is possibly TRBD1 (6 bases). The CDR3 covers 13 residues. The ends were cut back, 5 bases at V and 4 bases at J, with 10 bases in the middle. CDR1 and CDR2 (germline): SEHNR, FQNEAQ (reference sequence). The chain's CDR3 is CASSDTGPDTQYF. The DNA of the CDR3 is TGTGCCAGCAGCGATACAGGGCCAGATACGCAGTATTTT.

The chain recombines TRBV7-2 with TRBJ2-1, with TRBD2 identical over 11 bases. V dropped 7 bases and J dropped 5; count of bases not matched to a gene: 10. The CDR3 covers 16 residues. The V gene's germline CDR1 is SGHTA and CDR2 FQGNSA. CDR3 region: CASKTSGSTTNNEQFF. The CDR3 DNA is TGTGCCAGCAAAACTAGCGGGAGCACAACCAACAATGAGCAGTTCTTC. Combining the CDR3 with reference TRBV7-2 and TRBJ2-1 gives the whole variable domain GAGVSQSPSNKVTEKGKDVELRCDPISGHTALYWYRQSLGQGLEFLIYFQGNSAPDKSGLPSDRFSAERTGGSVSTLTIQRTQQEDSAVYLCASKTSGSTTNNEQFFGPGTRLTVL.

The V gene is TRBV25-1, the J gene TRBJ1-5, with TRBD1 as a possible D gene (6 bases). V dropped 2 bases and J dropped 5 bases, with 10 bases sitting between them. Germline V lookup: CDR1 MGHDK, CDR2 SYGVNS. This CDR3 has 14 residues. This chain's CDR3 is CASSENRDDQPQHF. CDR3 bases: TGTGCCAGCAGTGAAAACAGGGACGATCAGCCCCAGCATTTT.

The chain joins TRBV5-4 to TRBJ1-2, with D possibly TRBD1 on 5 matching bases. The CDR3 consists of 17 residues. CDR1 SGHNT and CDR2 YYREEE come from the germline V gene (reference sequence). V was shortened by 3 bases and J by 0 bases, with 18 bases between the two germline ends. CDR3 DNA sequence: TGTGCCAGCAGCTCAGGAATCGACAGTGATGCTAACTATGGCTACACCTTC. Residues: CASSSGIDSDANYGYTF.